What follows are 27 T cell receptor beta chains derived from one specimen sequenced in a study of shared clonotypes between healthy human individuals. The assay was immunoSEQ multiplex PCR, and TCRdb's table has in-frame clones only and misses some. The sample holds fewer than 850,000 clones, 96% seen once. In the naive CD8 group, cells lacked CD45RO and were positively selected for CCR7, so terminally differentiated effector memory CD45RA+ cells were left out. The sequenced sample consisted of naive CD8+ T cells sorted from blood. The receptor set was obtained from a man aged 25-45 years in good health.

This chain links TRBV27 with TRBJ1-5; D unresolved. The length of the CDR3 is 14 residues. Germline V CDR1 and CDR2: MNHEY, SMNVEV (reference sequence). V lost 5 bases and J lost 6, with 14 bases in between. The CDR3 DNA reads as TGTGCCAGCAGTCAGGTTGGTTATGGTCAGCCCCAGCATTTT. This translates into CASSQVGYGQPQHF.

The rearrangement joins TRBV7-9 to TRBJ1-1; 7 nucleotides line up with TRBD1. CDR3 length: 16 amino acids. The trim removed 3 bases at V and 4 bases at J, leaving 11 bases unmatched. Germline V gene data show CDR1 as SEHNR and CDR2 as FQNEAQ (reference sequence). This chain's CDR3 is CASSFVTGTVSTEAFF. CDR3 bases: TGTGCCAGCAGCTTTGTGACAGGGACGGTGAGCACTGAAGCTTTCTTT. The whole variable domain, filled in from reference TRBV7-9 and TRBJ1-1, reads DTGVSQNPRHKITKRGQNVTFRCDPISEHNRLYWYRQTLGQGPEFLTYFQNEAQLEKSRLLSDRFSAERPKGSFSTLEIQRTEQGDSAMYLCASSFVTGTVSTEAFFGQGTRLTVV.

The chain uses TRBV14 and TRBJ2-3, with D maybe TRBD2 (5 bases). The germline V and J ends were trimmed by 4 bases and 3 bases, with 11 bases remaining between them. Germline values: CDR1 SGHDN, CDR2 FVKESK. This CDR3 has 14 amino acids. The CDR3 DNA sequence: TGTGCCAGCAGCCGAGGGTGGCGGACAGATACGCAGTATTTT. This sequence encodes CASSRGWRTDTQYF.

The chain carries TRBV28 and TRBJ1-5; D ambiguous. This CDR3 has 14 residues. CDR1 and CDR2 from the germline V gene are MDHEN and SYDVKM. V was trimmed by 3 bases and J by 10 bases, leaving 16 bases between them. The CDR3 loop is CASSFSEGATPQHF. In DNA, the CDR3 is TGTGCCAGCAGTTTCTCAGAGGGAGCGACACCCCAGCATTTT.

CDR3 sequence reads: CASSLALGTGNEETQYF. The CDR3 DNA is TGTGCCAGCAGCTTAGCCTTGGGGACAGGCAACGAAGAGACCCAGTACTTC. This chain joins TRBV7-6 and TRBJ2-5; 8 nucleotides agree with TRBD1. Germline-derived CDR1 and CDR2 are SGHVS and FNYEAQ. V shed 0 bases and J 3 bases; nucleotides not matched to a gene: 9. This CDR3 region has 17 residues.

The rearrangement uses TRBV5-1 and TRBJ2-1; 7 bases match TRBD1. The CDR3 contains 15 residues. The V gene's germline CDR1 is SGHRS and CDR2 YFSETQ. The J segment lost 6 bases and the V segment lost 4 bases, leaving 10 bases of the junction unmatched. The CDR3 nucleotides read TGCGCCAGCAGCGCCCGACAGGGAGCCCCCAATGAGCAGTTCTTC. Translation: CASSARQGAPNEQFF.

As for this clone: The sample contains more than one DNA sequence encoding this CDR3. V usage is TRBV27 and J usage is TRBJ2-7, with TRBD1 as a possible D gene (6 bases). The germline V gene has CDR1 MNHEY and CDR2 SMNVEV (reference sequence). Trimming pared 2 bases from V and 2 bases from J, leaving 7 bases between. The CDR3 length is 13 residues. The CDR3 here is CASSLAGAYEQYF. The DNA for the CDR3 is TGTGCCAGCAGTTTAGCAGGGGCCTACGAGCAGTACTTC.

The chain uses TRBV7-3 and TRBJ2-7; TRBD2 might be the D (6 bases). There are 16 residues in the CDR3. The V end was cut by 3 bases, the J end by 2 bases, with 17 bases between. CDR1 and CDR2 from the germline V gene are SGHTA and FQGTGA. CDR3 amino acids: CASSFNPTSSTYEQYF. Written as DNA, the CDR3 is TGTGCCAGCAGCTTTAACCCGACTAGTTCAACCTACGAGCAGTACTTC.

In DNA, the CDR3 is TGTGCCAGCAGCCCGAACAGGGGAGCGGGGACTGAAGCTTTCTTT. As protein: CASSPNRGAGTEAFF. The V call is TRBV7-8, the J call TRBJ1-1, with 7 positions matching TRBD1. There are 15 residues in the CDR3. V lost 5 bases to trimming and J lost 5 bases; unmatched junction nucleotides: 11. Germline CDR1 reads SGHVS; CDR2 reads FQNEAQ.

This clone was counted once. This chain connects TRBV29-1 to TRBJ2-3; 7 bases are a match to TRBD2. Trimming removed 2 bases from V and 4 bases from J; junction bases left unmatched: 12. The CDR3 extends over 16 amino acids. Per germline, CDR1 SQVTM and CDR2 ANQGSEA. CDR3 loop: CSVEPASGKSADTQYF. CDR3 sequence (DNA): TGCAGCGTTGAACCGGCGAGCGGGAAGAGCGCAGATACGCAGTATTTT.

The chain combines TRBV29-1 with TRBJ2-1; 7 nucleotides agree with TRBD2. Unmatched junction bases numbered 8, after V lost 6 bases and J lost 3 bases. This CDR3 comprises 14 residues. From germline, CDR1 is SQVTM and CDR2 ANQGSEA. The CDR3 region has the DNA TGCAGCGTCCGGACTAGGGACGGCTACAATGAGCAGTTCTTC. Protein: CSVRTRDGYNEQFF.

The chain joins TRBV4-1 to TRBJ2-1; 10 bases align to TRBD2. CDR1 is MGHRA and CDR2 is YSYEKL in the germline V gene. The V segment lost 0 bases and the J segment 4 bases; nucleotides outside the gene matches: 12. CDR3 length: 19 amino acids. CDR3 region: CASSQDRMAEREGYNEQFF. The CDR3 bases are TGCGCCAGCAGCCAAGATAGGATGGCGGAGCGGGAGGGGTACAATGAGCAGTTCTTC.

J is TRBJ2-7 and V is TRBV7-8; a possible D gene is TRBD1 (5 bases). The CDR3 totals 14 residues. The V gene's germline CDR1 is SGHVS and CDR2 FQNEAQ. Trimming removed 5 bases at V and 5 bases at J, with 16 bases between. The CDR3 is CASSPRQPLHEQYF. The CDR3 DNA sequence: TGTGCCAGCAGCCCGAGACAGCCCCTCCACGAGCAGTACTTC.

The gene calls are TRBV6-5 and TRBJ2-3; D is unresolved. CDR1 MNHEY and CDR2 SVGAGI come from the germline V gene. The CDR3 is made up of 15 amino acids. V was clipped by 6 bases and J by 6 bases, with 19 bases between them. CDR3: CASSPTTYIGDTQYF. For the CDR3, the DNA is TGTGCCAGCAGCCCCACAACTTACATCGGGGATACGCAGTATTTT.

The rearrangement links TRBV18 to TRBJ2-7, with D tentatively TRBD1 (6 bases). V lost 5 bases to trimming and J lost 5 bases, with 19 bases between them. Looked up from germline, CDR1 is KGHSH and CDR2 is LQKENI. The CDR3 spans 15 residues. The CDR3 region has the DNA TGTGCCAGCTCATCGTTACAGGGATTTGACCACGAGCAGTACTTC. It encodes CASSSLQGFDHEQYF.

This chain connects TRBV7-9 to TRBJ2-7; D not certain. Per the germline V gene, CDR1 is SEHNR and CDR2 is FQNEAQ (reference sequence). V gave up 2 bases and J gave up 0 bases, with 5 bases separating them. There are 13 residues in the CDR3. CDR3 sequence reads: CASSLINSYEQYF. In nucleotides, the CDR3 is TGTGCCAGCAGCTTAATCAACTCCTACGAGCAGTACTTC.

CDR3 sequence reads: CASSQGTGYSNQPQHF. In DNA form, the CDR3 reads TGCGCCAGCAGCCAAGGTACAGGGTATAGCAATCAGCCCCAGCATTTT. V usage is TRBV4-1 and J usage is TRBJ1-5; possibly TRBD1 for D (6 bases). V lost 1 base, J lost 0 bases, and 10 bases lay in between. Looked up from germline, CDR1 is MGHRA and CDR2 is YSYEKL. This CDR3 has 16 residues.

V gene TRBV27 combines with J gene TRBJ2-1, with 9 nucleotides matching TRBD2. The CDR3 is 17 amino acids. V dropped 1 base and J dropped 8; count of bases not matched to a gene: 12. CDR1 and CDR2 from the germline V gene are MNHEY and SMNVEV (reference sequence). CDR3 DNA: TGTGCCAGCAGTTTATTCCCCCCGGGCGGGAGGGGGGATGAGCAGTTCTTC. Its translation is CASSLFPPGGRGDEQFF.

The rearrangement links TRBV13 to TRBJ2-7, with no clear D. Trimming left V 0 bases short and J 0 bases short, with 6 bases between. The CDR3 length is 14 residues. Germline CDR1 and CDR2: PRHDT and FYEKMQ (reference sequence). The CDR3: CASSLGTSSYEQYF. CDR3 in DNA: TGTGCCAGCAGCTTAGGTACCAGCTCCTACGAGCAGTACTTC.

This chain joins TRBV10-3 and TRBJ1-5; 7 bases align to TRBD1. The CDR3 spans 14 residues. The V segment lost 2 bases and the J segment 8 bases; nucleotides outside the gene matches: 6. Per the germline V gene, CDR1 is ENHRY and CDR2 is SYGVKD. The CDR3 coding sequence is TGTGCCATCAGTGAGGGAGGGGGCGGAGAGCCCCAGCATTTT. Translation: CAISEGGGGEPQHF.

This clone occurred once. V usage is TRBV29-1 and J usage is TRBJ2-3, with a tentative D call TRBD2 (6 bases). The CDR3 has 16 residues. Germline-derived CDR1 and CDR2 are SQVTM and ANQGSEA. Deletions cut 0 bases from V and 4 bases from J, with 17 bases between. CDR3 protein: CSVEDWFEEGPDTQYF. The CDR3 DNA is TGCAGCGTTGAAGACTGGTTTGAGGAGGGCCCAGATACGCAGTATTTT.

Concerning this clone: One junction end does not reproduce the germline sequence, and a read error may be involved. The chain has TRBV5-8 and TRBJ2-2, with D perhaps TRBD2 (5 bases). The CDR3 totals 11 residues. Germline V gene lookup returns CDR1 SGHTS and CDR2 YDEGEE. The CDR3 region has the DNA TGTGCCAGCCGAGAGCCCGGGAAGCTGTTTTTT. Protein sequence: CASREPGKLFF.

The gene calls are TRBV11-2 and TRBJ1-1; perhaps TRBD1 as D (5 bases). Germline CDR1 is SGHAT and CDR2 is FQNNGV. The CDR3 is 14 residues long. The V and J ends lost 0 bases and 4 bases respectively, with 9 bases between them. The CDR3 loop is CASSLDPRGTEAFF. The CDR3 nucleotides are TGTGCCAGCAGCTTAGATCCAAGGGGCACTGAAGCTTTCTTT.

The chain employs TRBV2 and TRBJ2-7; 11 nucleotides agree with TRBD1. The CDR3 is 14 amino acids. Per germline, CDR1 SNHLY and CDR2 FYNNEI. J gave up 4 bases and V 4 bases, and 3 bases lay outside the gene matches. CDR3 nucleotides: TGTGCCAGCAGTGGGACAGGGGGCGGGTACGAGCAGTACTTC. Protein: CASSGTGGGYEQYF.

J is TRBJ2-7 and V is TRBV11-2; 7 positions match TRBD1. Germline V CDR1 and CDR2: SGHAT, FQNNGV. The ends lost 2 bases at V and 2 bases at J; junction bases unmatched: 9. The CDR3 length is 16 residues. As DNA, the CDR3 is TGTGCCAGCAGCTTATCCACCGGGACAGAAACCTACGAGCAGTACTTC. Translated, it gives CASSLSTGTETYEQYF.

This chain uses TRBV4-1 with TRBJ2-1; 7 bases fit TRBD2. The germline V gene has CDR1 MGHRA and CDR2 YSYEKL. J was trimmed by 9 bases and V by 4 bases; bases with no gene match: 12. The CDR3 has 15 residues. DNA for the CDR3: TGCGCCAGCAGCCTGTCCTGGGGGAGGGCCGGTGAGCAGTTCTTC. Encoded protein: CASSLSWGRAGEQFF.

A single count supports this clone. The chain carries TRBV5-1 and TRBJ2-5; 8 nucleotides agree with TRBD1. V trimming: 0 bases; J trimming: 5 bases; junction bases outside the gene matches: 9. This CDR3 comprises 16 residues. The germline V gene encodes CDR1 SGHRS and CDR2 YFSETQ. In nucleotides, the CDR3 is TGCGCCAGCAGCTTGGAATCAGGGGGCACCGGGGAGACCCAGTACTTC. Translated, it gives CASSLESGGTGETQYF. Based on the CDR3 plus reference TRBV5-1 and TRBJ2-5, the full variable domain is KAGVTQTPRYLIKTRGQQVTLSCSPISGHRSVSWYQQTPGQGLQFLFEYFSETQRNKGNFPGRFSGRQFSNSRSEMNVSTLELGDSALYLCASSLESGGTGETQYFGPGTRLLVL.